The clone carrying this TCR beta chain was seen just once. Its antigen is currently unknown. This sample is drawn from a study of tumor-infiltrating lymphocytes in localized non-small cell lung cancer. On the study more broadly: Patients included smokers and never-smokers with various histologies, some sampled after neoadjuvant chemotherapy.

Profiling relied on immunoSEQ multiplex PCR, and the TCRdb table lists in-frame clones only, not all of them. Of just over 7,000 clones listed, about 70% were seen once; the top ten hold around 7.1%. Whole-study results and caveats: Different pieces of the same tissue were used for each assay. IM1 and IM2 tumors showed no difference in T-cell fraction.

This CDR3 has 16 residues. V was trimmed by 0 bases and J by 5 bases, leaving 16 bases between them. Germline V CDR1 and CDR2: SGHDN, FVKESK. The chain employs TRBV14 and TRBJ1-1, with a tentative D call TRBD1 (6 bases). This clonotype was obtained from a human donor with non-small cell lung cancer. Sequenced: uninvolved lung tissue not adjacent to the tumor. The DNA for the CDR3 is TGTGCCAGCAGCCAAGAATGGGGGGGCGCGCGGACTGAAGCTTTCTTT. This gives the protein CASSQEWGGARTEAFF.